The 10 T cell receptor beta chains given below trace back to one sample, sequenced in a study of PD-L1 blockade in urothelial cancer. Produced via immunoSEQ multiplex PCR; TCRdb's table is partial and in-frame only. The sample lists 20,000 to 25,000 clones; approximately 82% were seen once. Time point described: peripheral blood 6 weeks after treatment start. This specimen consisted of PBMCs, obtained around atezolizumab (anti-PD-L1) treatment. These receptors all stem from a man between 65 and 80 years old with urothelial cancer.

Only a few counts were recorded for this clone. V usage is TRBV5-4 and J usage is TRBJ1-4; possibly TRBD1 for D (6 bases). Trimming took 2 bases from V and 2 from J, leaving 22 bases between them. Germline CDR1 SGHNT, CDR2 YYREEE (reference sequence). CDR3 length: 19 residues. The CDR3 nucleotides are TGTGCCAGCAGCTTTGGGAATCGTGGACAGTCGCGGACTAATGAAAAACTGTTTTTT. Translation gives CASSFGNRGQSRTNEKLFF.

This chain links TRBV9 with TRBJ2-1; a possible D gene is TRBD2 (5 bases). Germline V lookup: CDR1 SGDLS, CDR2 YYNGEE. With 0 bases removed from V and 3 bases from J, the gap between germline ends came to 10 bases. The CDR3 runs to 15 residues. The CDR3 DNA reads as TGTGCCAGCAGCGTAGAGGGAGCGAACTACAATGAGCAGTTCTTC. Protein sequence: CASSVEGANYNEQFF.

The chain combines TRBV28 with TRBJ2-1; 9 bases agree with TRBD2. V was clipped by 6 bases and J by 2 bases; unmatched bases: 2. Germline loops: CDR1 MDHEN, CDR2 SYDVKM. The CDR3 covers 14 residues. The CDR3 sequence is CASRGTSPYNEQFF. The CDR3 DNA is TGTGCCAGCAGGGGGACTAGCCCCTACAATGAGCAGTTCTTC.

The chain recombines TRBV12-5 with TRBJ2-5; possible D gene TRBD1, 6 bases. V was trimmed by 6 bases and J by 7 bases, leaving 18 bases between them. Germline CDR1 and CDR2: LGHNT and FRNRAP. CDR3 size: 14 residues. CDR3 loop: CASGPEGGGSTQYF. The CDR3 bases are TGTGCTAGTGGCCCGGAAGGGGGTGGATCGACCCAGTACTTC.

The genes are TRBV19 and TRBJ2-1; no clear D gene. From germline, CDR1 is LNHDA and CDR2 SQIVND (reference sequence). Trimming stripped 1 base from V and 8 bases from J, with 6 bases between. The CDR3 contains 12 residues. CDR3 nucleotide sequence: TGTGCCAGTAGTATAGTCGCGGATGAGCAGTTCTTC. Translated, it gives CASSIVADEQFF.

The chain joins TRBV6-6 to TRBJ2-1; a possible D gene is TRBD1 (6 bases). Trimming shortened V by 5 bases and J by 7 bases, and 18 bases separated the two germline ends. The CDR3 has 15 residues. Germline V CDR1 and CDR2: MNHNY, SVGAGI (reference sequence). This CDR3 reads CASSPPGVGWNEQFF. DNA for the CDR3: TGTGCCAGCAGTCCTCCAGGGGTAGGTTGGAATGAGCAGTTCTTC.

This chain links TRBV28 with TRBJ2-2; 8 bases line up with TRBD1. V lost 2 bases to trimming and J lost 3 bases; unmatched junction nucleotides: 8. Germline assignment: CDR1 MDHEN and CDR2 SYDVKM. The length of the CDR3 is 17 residues. The chain's CDR3 is CASSLGGQGAHTGELFF. CDR3 nucleotides: TGTGCCAGCAGTTTAGGCGGGCAGGGGGCTCACACCGGGGAGCTGTTTTTT. The full variable domain, completed using reference TRBV28 and TRBJ2-2, is DVKVTQSSRYLVKRTGEKVFLECVQDMDHENMFWYRQDPGLGLRLIYFSYDVKMKEKGDIPEGYSVSREKKERFSLILESASTNQTSMYLCASSLGGQGAHTGELFFGEGSRLTVL.

V and J are TRBV4-1 and TRBJ2-3; tentatively, D is TRBD2 (6 bases). Trimming removed 3 bases from V and 0 bases from J, with 10 bases in between. This CDR3 spans 15 amino acids. CDR1 and CDR2 from the germline V gene are MGHRA and YSYEKL. The CDR3 here is CASSQLAVSTDTQYF. CDR3 nucleotide sequence: TGCGCCAGCAGCCAGTTAGCGGTGAGCACAGATACGCAGTATTTT.

The CDR3 loop is CASSLNVRANIQYF. For the CDR3, the DNA is TGTGCCAGCAGTTTAAACGTCCGTGCGAACATTCAGTACTTC. This chain joins TRBV27 and TRBJ2-4; D is uncertain. The V gene lost 2 bases and the J gene lost 7 bases, with 12 bases spanning the gap. This CDR3 contains 14 residues. Germline V gene sequence: CDR1 MNHEY, CDR2 SMNVEV (reference sequence).

The chain links TRBV14 to TRBJ2-5, with D hard to call. The CDR3 totals 13 residues. V was shortened by 1 base and J by 5 bases, with 8 bases between the two germline ends. CDR1 and CDR2 (germline): SGHDN, FVKESK. For the CDR3, the DNA is TGTGCCAGCAGCCAAGGTCCTCGGGAGACCCAGTACTTC. Amino acids: CASSQGPRETQYF.